Described below is a single TCR beta chain sequence and its context. Its antigen is currently not known. Base qualities are not provided; no much larger clone lies one nucleotide away. The sample belongs to a study of control samples from healthy donors and cancer patients (dated by TCRdb to the early 2020s). Library preparation was by the immunoSEQ multiplex PCR assay. Imported from immuneACCESS, the table was reduced by TCRdb to in-frame sequences with V and J called. These copies leave out some clones; in studies compared against another copy, an unresolved V gene accounts for under half, and the cause of the remainder is not known. In all, the sample holds some 130,000 clones, and around 90% of those were seen once. The ten biggest clones cover about 2.7% of the sample. The cysteine opens and the phenylalanine closes a CDR3 of 18 amino acids. Solely the CDR3 DNA is kept, with 54 bases framed from the first base. V lost 2 bases and J lost 2 bases; the stretch between them is 21 bases long. Via the germline V gene, CDR1 is KGHSH and CDR2 LQKENI.

Material for sequencing was blood. The receptor was isolated from a middle-aged man in good health. The sequence links TRBV18 to TRBJ1-2; no D gene is confidently identified. CDR3 loop: CASSPTSRYPDKNYGYTF. The DNA sequence is given as TGTGCCAGCTCACCAACGTCCCGGTACCCCGACAAAAACTATGGCTACACCTTC.